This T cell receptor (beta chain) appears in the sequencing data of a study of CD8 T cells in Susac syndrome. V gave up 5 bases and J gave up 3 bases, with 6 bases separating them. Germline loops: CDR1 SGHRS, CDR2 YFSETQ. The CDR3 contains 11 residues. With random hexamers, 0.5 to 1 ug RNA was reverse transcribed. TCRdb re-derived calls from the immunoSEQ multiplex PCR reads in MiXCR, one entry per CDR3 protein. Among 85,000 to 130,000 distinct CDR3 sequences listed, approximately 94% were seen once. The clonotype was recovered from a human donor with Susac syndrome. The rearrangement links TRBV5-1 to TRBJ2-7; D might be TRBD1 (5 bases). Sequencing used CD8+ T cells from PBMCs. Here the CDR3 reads CASRTDYEQYF. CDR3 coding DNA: TGCGCCAGCAGGACAGACTACGAGCAGTACTTC.